This record concerns one T cell receptor (beta chain) sequence. This record belongs to a study of CD8 T cells in Susac syndrome. TEMRA cells underwent FACS enrichment and CD8+ and CD4+ T cells underwent negative isolation. cDNA came from about 0.51 to 1 ug RNA primed by random hexamers. Amplification of TCR beta CDR3 used immunoSEQ multiplex PCR across 54 Vbeta and 13 Jbeta. TCRdb used MiXCR to reprocess the immunoSEQ multiplex PCR reads, holding one entry per CDR3 protein. Of 180,000 or so distinct CDR3 sequences listed, more than 90% are singletons. CDR1 SNHLY and CDR2 FYNNEI come from the germline V gene. The CDR3 sequence is 12 residues long. Trimming stripped 8 bases from V and 4 bases from J, with 11 bases between.

The genes are TRBV2 and TRBJ1-2; D gene ambiguous. The receptor's source is a human donor with multiple sclerosis. The sequencing sample was made of CD4+ T cells from PBMCs. The CDR3 here is CASGSSGYGYTF. In nucleotides, the CDR3 is TGTGCCAGCGGCAGTTCCGGCTATGGCTACACCTTC.